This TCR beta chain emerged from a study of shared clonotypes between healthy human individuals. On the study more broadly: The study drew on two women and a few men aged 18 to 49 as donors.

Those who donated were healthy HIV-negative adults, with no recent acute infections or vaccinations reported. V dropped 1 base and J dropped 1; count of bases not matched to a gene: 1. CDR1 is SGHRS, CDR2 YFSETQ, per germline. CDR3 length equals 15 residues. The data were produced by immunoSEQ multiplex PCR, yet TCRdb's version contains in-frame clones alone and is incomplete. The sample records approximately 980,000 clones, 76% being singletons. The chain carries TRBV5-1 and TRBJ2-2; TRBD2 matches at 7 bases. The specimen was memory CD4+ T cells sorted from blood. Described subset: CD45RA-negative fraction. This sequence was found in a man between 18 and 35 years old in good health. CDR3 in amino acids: CASSLREGNTGELFF. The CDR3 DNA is TGCGCCAGCAGCTTGAGGGAGGGGAACACCGGGGAGCTGTTTTTT.